This T cell receptor (beta chain) is drawn from a study of T cells in Graves' hyperthyroidism and ophthalmopathy (dated 2019 in TCRdb). Study-wide context: Peripheral blood samples were taken at the time of initial diagnosis, prior to any treatment. To identify distinguishing TCR V-J signatures, a discovery cohort of about 100 patients was used, comprising some 45 with Graves' ophthalmopathy and 57 with stable Graves' hyperthyroidism. Whether ophthalmopathy could be predicted prospectively was tested in an independent validation cohort made up of fewer than 20 hyperthyroidism patients plus 17 patients who later progressed to ophthalmopathy. The 75 to 100 discovery patients were randomly split 7:3 into training and test sets. In addition, the study compared T-cell repertoires in thyroid tissue and in blood from several Graves' hyperthyroidism patients. Once sampling was done, hyperthyroidism patients were given methimazole at a starting dose of 30 mg daily, whereas ophthalmopathy patients were given high-dose intravenous methylprednisolone. The paper describes TCR Vbeta CDR3 sequencing of 130 to 150 peripheral blood samples, made up of 40 to 45 ophthalmopathy patients, approximately 76 hyperthyroidism patients and 17 progressor patients. The investigation overall reported the following: In validation, the model predicted progression to ophthalmopathy a median of around 6.5 months before onset, with roughly 71% sensitivity and around 76% specificity. Most expanded thyroid clonotypes (frequency above 0.001) were also detected in blood, a finding suggesting that blood repertoires may reflect thyroid immune responses. A 13 V-J signature model separated ophthalmopathy from stable hyperthyroidism, with approximately 87% sensitivity and roughly 81% specificity in cross-validation and 80%/75% in testing. Sample size was not statistically predetermined, and investigators were not blinded to group allocation.

Stable Graves' hyperthyroidism was defined as the absence of progression to ophthalmopathy over 18 months of follow-up. Hyperthyroidism patients were aged 18 to 65 years and newly diagnosed, with disease duration of less than 2 months. Exclusion was applied to patients with uncontrolled infections, other autoimmune diseases, pregnancy or lactation. Clinical symptoms, serum thyroxine and TRAb, thyroid ultrasound, and orbital computed tomography formed the basis for the diagnoses. PBMCs were isolated from about 9.2 ml of fresh peripheral blood by Ficoll-Paque density gradient centrifugation. Trizol reagent was used to extract total RNA, and RNA quality was then checked on an Agilent 2100 Bioanalyzer. Amplification of TCR beta CDR3 regions was carried out from RNA transcripts. A first-round RT-PCR of the TCR CDR3 used the HTBI primer set with the Qiagen OneStep RT-PCR kit. Libraries were constructed in a second round of multiplex PCR, after which size selection and purification were performed. Libraries were sequenced paired-end with 100 bp reads on an Illumina HiSeq2000. The source study handled its data this way. SOAPnuke was used to process the raw data, removing reads that contained adapters or uncalled bases, had a mean Phred below 15, or lacked an exact match to the constant primer or identifier. COPE v1.2.5 was used to merge high-quality paired reads, and clonotypes were defined as unique nucleotide sequences. MiTCR v1.1 was used to align the clonotypes against IMGT TRBV, TRBD and TRBJ reference segments. Only V-J combinations with frequency above 0.0001, covering approximately 99% of repertoires, were analysed. The TCS score was defined as F50 (clonal expansion) divided by E x V (chaos), with BLOSUM62-based TCRdist calculated between CDR3 peptides within each V-J. Welch's t-statistics and random forest reduced 450 to 600 V-J features to under 15, which were used in a naive Bayes classifier (R e1071). TCRdb reprocessed the public reads (quality trimming at Q25 with fastp, clone calling with MiXCR) and kept in-frame beta chains. Each record represents a unique CDR3 protein, reported with the most common genes and DNA among its rows. V and J calls and clone size were set by TCRdb, not the authors. This sample is represented by approximately 400,000 distinct CDR3 sequences; approximately 15% of them were singletons. The top ten constitute 11% of the sample.

There are many counts of this clonotype. The specificity of this receptor is unknown. Base quality data are lacking; no much larger clone is found one base away. CDR3 length: 14 amino acids, cysteine to phenylalanine. The CDR3 DNA has 42 bases and is translated from base 1. V is shortened by 5 bases, J by 3 bases, and the region joining them spans 14 bases. CDR1 and CDR2 (MNHNS, SASEGT) derive from the germline V gene. The sequence was obtained from an older woman with Graves' hyperthyroidism. The sequenced sample was blood. Rearrangement joined TRBV6-1 to TRBJ2-7; the D gene is perhaps TRBD2, on 5 matching bases. The encoded CDR3 is CASSYRSGYYEQYF. At the DNA level, the sequence is TGTGCCAGCAGTTACCGCAGCGGCTACTACGAGCAGTACTTC.